Shown below are 19 T cell receptor beta chains from a single sample sequenced in a study of OX40 agonist ivuxolimab in advanced cancers. Sequencing was performed with immunoSEQ multiplex PCR; in TCRdb, only in-frame clones are kept and a portion is missing. The sample yields about 64,000 clones, 87% seen once. Here the sequenced sample was CD4+ or CD8+ T cells sorted from blood, taken in a trial of the OX40 agonist ivuxolimab. These receptor sequences come from an adult with an advanced solid tumor such as melanoma, head and neck, liver or kidney cancer.

The table lists this clone with a few counts. This chain joins TRBV6-6 and TRBJ1-2; D uncertain. The germline CDR1 and CDR2 sequences are MNHNY and SVGAGI (reference sequence). V lost 2 bases and J 6 bases, leaving 10 bases between the germline ends. This CDR3 spans 13 amino acids. The CDR3 DNA is TGTGCCAGCAGTTACCTCGCCGCAGATGGCTACACCTTC. This gives the protein CASSYLAADGYTF.

The chain combines TRBV29-1 with TRBJ1-1; no clear D gene. The V gene's germline CDR1 is SQVTM and CDR2 ANQGSEA. This CDR3 comprises 12 residues. V dropped 6 bases and J dropped 2 bases, with 10 bases sitting between them. The DNA of the CDR3 is TGCAGCGTCGGGCAGCTAAACACTGAAGCTTTCTTT. Protein product: CSVGQLNTEAFF. The whole variable domain, filled in from reference TRBV29-1 and TRBJ1-1, reads SAVISQKPSRDICQRGTSLTIQCQVDSQVTMMFWYRQQPGQSLTLIATANQGSEATYESGFVIDKFPISRPNLTFSTLTVSNMSPEDSSIYLCSVGQLNTEAFFGQGTRLTVV.

CDR3 nucleotide sequence: TGTGCCTCGGACAGGAGCTCCTATAATTCACCCCTCCACTTT. Translating it yields CASDRSSYNSPLHF. This sequence joins TRBV30 and TRBJ1-6; 7 nucleotides match TRBD1. V was clipped by 7 bases and J by 0 bases; unmatched bases: 3. This CDR3 spans 14 amino acids. From germline, CDR1 is GTSNPN and CDR2 SVGIG (reference sequence).

The chain carries TRBV5-1 and TRBJ2-7; 9 bases line up with TRBD1. Per the germline V gene, CDR1 is SGHRS and CDR2 is YFSETQ. The V gene end was trimmed by 0 bases and the J gene end by 7 bases; junction bases not matched to a gene: 5. The CDR3 totals 14 residues. The CDR3 DNA follows: TGCGCCAGCAGCTTGGGACAGGGGGTCAAAGAGCAGTACTTC. This encodes CASSLGQGVKEQYF.

The chain is built from TRBV4-1 and TRBJ1-5; 8 bases fit TRBD1. The J segment lost 4 bases and the V segment lost 0 bases, leaving 2 bases of the junction unmatched. Germline assignment: CDR1 MGHRA and CDR2 YSYEKL. The CDR3 totals 15 residues. The CDR3 protein is CASSQDGQGNQPQHF. As DNA, the CDR3 is TGCGCCAGCAGCCAAGATGGACAGGGTAATCAGCCCCAGCATTTT.

This chain uses TRBV19 with TRBJ2-2; 12 bases map to TRBD2. From germline, CDR1 is LNHDA and CDR2 SQIVND (reference sequence). The CDR3 has 15 residues. Losses at the gene ends were 5 bases for V and 6 bases for J; bases not matched to a gene: 4. The CDR3 coding sequence is TGTGCCAGTAGTCCACTAGCGGGAGGAGCCGGGGAGCTGTTTTTT. Translation: CASSPLAGGAGELFF.

V and J are TRBV19 and TRBJ1-5; 8 bases fit TRBD1. In germline, CDR1 is LNHDA, CDR2 SQIVND (reference sequence). With V trimmed by 6 bases and J by 7 bases, 11 bases remained unmatched. This CDR3 region has 15 residues. The DNA for the CDR3 is TGTGCCAGTAGCCCTCTTGGACAGGGCAGCCAGCCCCAGCATTTT. Protein product: CASSPLGQGSQPQHF.

Concerning this clone: This same CDR3 is encoded by further DNA sequences in the sample. V gene TRBV7-2 combines with J gene TRBJ2-7; D might be TRBD1 (5 bases). This CDR3 comprises 14 residues. CDR1 and CDR2 (germline): SGHTA, FQGNSA. V lost 5 bases, J lost 4 bases, and 15 bases lay in between. As DNA, the CDR3 is TGTGCCAGCAGCCCAGGGCGGATAGTTTACGAGCAGTACTTC. Its protein product is CASSPGRIVYEQYF.

The chain has TRBV5-6 and TRBJ2-5; D is unclear. V was trimmed by 4 bases and J by 5 bases, leaving 15 bases between them. From germline, CDR1 is SGHDT and CDR2 YYEEEE. The CDR3 is 14 residues long. The CDR3 region is CASSKQVLEETQYF. The CDR3 DNA reads as TGTGCCAGCAGCAAGCAGGTACTTGAGGAGACCCAGTACTTC.

This sequence joins TRBV2 and TRBJ2-2, with D tentatively TRBD2 (6 bases). This CDR3 is 13 amino acids long. The V end lost 7 bases, the J end lost 7 bases, and 13 bases lay between the germline ends. Germline values: CDR1 SNHLY, CDR2 FYNNEI. As DNA, the CDR3 is TGTGCCAGCACCCGGGAGCAGGGCGGGGAGCTGTTTTTT. Amino acid sequence: CASTREQGGELFF.

The V and J genes are TRBV28 and TRBJ1-4, with a tentative D call TRBD1 (5 bases). V was cut by 7 bases and J by 1 base, with 19 bases left in between. There are 17 residues in the CDR3. The germline gives CDR1 MDHEN, CDR2 SYDVKM. The chain's CDR3 is CASKVSGRYGTNEKLFF. As DNA, the CDR3 is TGTGCCAGCAAGGTATCAGGGCGATATGGAACTAATGAAAAACTGTTTTTT.

V gene TRBV6-5 combines with J gene TRBJ1-5; weak D call: TRBD1 (5 bases). V lost 7 bases, J lost 9 bases, and 13 bases lay in between. Per the germline V gene, CDR1 is MNHEY and CDR2 is SVGAGI. The CDR3 consists of 12 residues. For the CDR3, the DNA is TGTGCCAGCACCACAGGTGCTGGGCCCCAGCATTTT. It codes for CASTTGAGPQHF.

V and J are TRBV14 and TRBJ2-7, with a weak D call TRBD1 (6 bases). Germline V CDR1 and CDR2: SGHDN, FVKESK. V lost 1 base and J 7 bases, leaving 17 bases between the germline ends. CDR3 size: 15 residues. Here the CDR3 reads CASSQVTGSPWEQYF. The CDR3 DNA reads TGTGCCAGCAGCCAAGTTACAGGGTCACCTTGGGAGCAGTACTTC.

This clone was seen just once. The V and J genes are TRBV9 and TRBJ2-2; D possibly corresponds to TRBD2 (6 bases). V lost 4 bases to trimming and J lost 3 bases, with 25 bases between them. Germline-derived CDR1 and CDR2 are SGDLS and YYNGEE. The CDR3 totals 19 residues. The CDR3 sequence is CASSPRGGTGLGDTGELFF. The DNA of the CDR3 is TGTGCCAGCAGCCCCCGTGGAGGGACGGGGTTAGGGGACACCGGGGAGCTGTTTTTT.

The rearrangement uses TRBV5-1 and TRBJ2-1; 10 bases fit TRBD1. The length of the CDR3 is 16 residues. Per the germline V gene, CDR1 is SGHRS and CDR2 is YFSETQ. Trimming took 5 bases from V and 9 from J; bases not matched to a gene: 14. The CDR3 region is CASRPVTGQGSIEQFF. The DNA of the CDR3 is TGCGCCAGCAGACCTGTCACGGGACAGGGGAGTATTGAGCAGTTCTTC.

The chain has TRBV1 and TRBJ1-2. TRBV1 is an annotated pseudogene. The CDR3 runs to 16 residues. CDR3 sequence (DNA): TGCACCAGCAGCCGCCCATGGGGGGGCCGGAACTATGGCTACACCTTC. Residues: CTSSRPWGGRNYGYTF.

The chain uses TRBV19 and TRBJ2-5; 16 bases align to TRBD2. The CDR3 loop spans 16 amino acids. Per the germline V gene, CDR1 is LNHDA and CDR2 is SQIVND (reference sequence). After removal of 8 bases from V and 5 bases from J, the junction contained 8 bases not matched to a gene. The CDR3 sequence: CASGTSGRGEVETQYF. Written as DNA, the CDR3 is TGTGCCAGTGGGACTAGCGGGAGGGGGGAGGTCGAGACCCAGTACTTC.

Concerning this clone: Distinct nucleotide sequences in the sample also encode this CDR3. V gene TRBV2 combines with J gene TRBJ2-3; D gene uncertain. Trimming took off 4 bases at V and 0 bases at J, with 2 bases between the two ends. The CDR3 covers 12 residues. The germline V gene has CDR1 SNHLY and CDR2 FYNNEI. For the CDR3, the DNA is TGTGCCAGCAGTGTGAGCACAGATACGCAGTATTTT. Protein product: CASSVSTDTQYF.

V gene TRBV19 combines with J gene TRBJ1-2; D not certain. The CDR3 is 13 residues long. Germline V gene sequence: CDR1 LNHDA, CDR2 SQIVND (reference sequence). V shed 7 bases and J shed 3 bases, with 12 bases lying between them. This chain's CDR3 is CASNSAVDYGYTF. The CDR3 region has the DNA TGTGCCAGTAACTCCGCCGTGGACTATGGCTACACCTTC. Drawing the rest from reference TRBV19 and TRBJ1-2, the complete variable domain is DGGITQSPKYLFRKEGQNVTLSCEQNLNHDAMYWYRQDPGQGLRLIYYSQIVNDFQKGDIAEGYSVSREKKESFPLTVTSAQKNPTAFYLCASNSAVDYGYTFGSGTRLTVV.